Listed here are 22 T cell receptor beta chains from one sample, sequenced in a study of cytomegalovirus exposure and HLA in healthy donors. Primers for the PCR totalled 60 Vbeta and 13 Jbeta. Using immunoSEQ multiplex PCR, the repertoire was profiled, and TCRdb retains in-frame clones only, with some absent. The table lists roughly 160,000 clones, 60% to 80% of them singletons. Material: PBMCs. The source is a man aged 50-59 years in good health and CMV-seropositive.

The chain has TRBV13 and TRBJ2-5; D may be TRBD2 (5 bases). Germline assignment: CDR1 PRHDT and CDR2 FYEKMQ (reference sequence). The V end was cut by 5 bases, the J end by 1 base, with 11 bases between. The CDR3 spans 14 residues. CDR3 coding DNA: TGTGCCAGCAGCCCCGCGGGCAGCCAAGAGACCCAGTACTTC. This sequence encodes CASSPAGSQETQYF. Full variable domain (rest looked up from reference TRBV13 and TRBJ2-5): AAGVIQSPRHLIKEKRETATLKCYPIPRHDTVYWYQQGPGQDPQFLISFYEKMQSDKGSIPDRFSAQQFSDYHSELNMSSLELGDSALYFCASSPAGSQETQYFGPGTRLLVL.

The genes are TRBV5-1 and TRBJ2-4; 7 bases are a match to TRBD1. V lost 4 bases to trimming and J lost 0 bases; unmatched junction nucleotides: 7. The V gene's germline CDR1 is SGHRS and CDR2 YFSETQ. The CDR3 runs 16 residues. In nucleotides, the CDR3 is TGCGCCAGCAGCACCGGACAGGCTCTAGCCAAAAACATTCAGTACTTC. Its translation is CASSTGQALAKNIQYF.

In DNA, the CDR3 is TGCGCCAGCAGCCAAGCAATTAGGGGCAGGGGGGAGCTGTTTTTT. It encodes CASSQAIRGRGELFF. V usage is TRBV4-3 and J usage is TRBJ2-2; a possible D gene is TRBD1 (5 bases). The CDR3 is 15 amino acids. Looked up from germline, CDR1 is LGHNA and CDR2 is YSLEER. Trimming took off 1 base at V and 8 bases at J, with 14 bases between the two ends.

Regarding this clone: This specimen includes other DNA sequences encoding the same CDR3. The chain couples TRBV28 to TRBJ1-1, with D uncertain. From germline, CDR1 is MDHEN and CDR2 SYDVKM. The CDR3 has 14 residues. Trimming stripped 3 bases from V and 1 base from J, with 9 bases between. The CDR3: CASSFVLSNTEAFF. Here the CDR3 DNA reads TGTGCCAGCAGTTTTGTACTATCGAACACTGAAGCTTTCTTT.

The chain is built from TRBV29-1 and TRBJ1-4; maybe TRBD1 (6 bases). The CDR3 runs to 15 residues. Per the germline V gene, CDR1 is SQVTM and CDR2 is ANQGSEA. Trimming removed 2 bases at V and 8 bases at J, with 18 bases between. CDR3 protein: CSVELGTGQGEKLFF. Written as DNA, the CDR3 is TGCAGCGTTGAATTAGGAACAGGGCAGGGAGAAAAACTGTTTTTT. The complete variable domain, with remaining parts taken from reference TRBV29-1 and TRBJ1-4, reads SAVISQKPSRDICQRGTSLTIQCQVDSQVTMMFWYRQQPGQSLTLIATANQGSEATYESGFVIDKFPISRPNLTFSTLTVSNMSPEDSSIYLCSVELGTGQGEKLFFGSGTQLSVL.

This rearrangement joins TRBV4-1 to TRBJ2-2; possibly TRBD2 for D (5 bases). Germline V lookup: CDR1 MGHRA, CDR2 YSYEKL. The CDR3 spans 16 residues. V lost 1 base, J lost 5 bases, and 14 bases lay in between. Written as DNA, the CDR3 is TGCGCCAGCAGCCAAGTTTACGGGGAAGGGACCGGGGAGCTGTTTTTT. Protein product: CASSQVYGEGTGELFF.

This clone has a single count. The chain has TRBV6-1 and TRBJ1-2, with a possible D match to TRBD1 (6 bases). In germline, CDR1 is MNHNS, CDR2 SASEGT. Trimming cost V 0 bases and J 8 bases, with 13 bases left between them. The CDR3 runs to 14 residues. The CDR3 DNA is TGTGCCAGCAGTGAAGCAGGGGGAGGGCGCGGCTACACCTTC. Amino acid sequence: CASSEAGGGRGYTF.

This clone was observed a single time. CDR3 sequence: CASSLMGFSGTSTDTQYF. CDR3 sequence (DNA): TGTGCCAGTAGCCTTATGGGGTTTAGCGGTACTAGCACAGATACGCAGTATTTT. This chain connects TRBV19 to TRBJ2-3; TRBD2 might be the D (6 bases). The CDR3 runs to 18 residues. V was pared by 6 bases and J by 0 bases, with 22 bases between. Germline CDR1 is LNHDA and CDR2 is SQIVND (reference sequence).

This chain uses TRBV5-6 with TRBJ2-5, with TRBD2 as a possible D gene (5 bases). The DNA end lines up better with TRBJ2-7; the J call may be wrong. CDR3 length: 14 amino acids. From germline, CDR1 is SGHDT and CDR2 YYEEEE. CDR3 in amino acids: CASSSPGRDYEQYF. CDR3 sequence (DNA): TGTGCCAGCAGCTCCCCCGGCCGGGACTACGAGCAGTACTTC.

The chain couples TRBV12-5 to TRBJ2-2; 12 bases are a match to TRBD2. V was pared by 6 bases and J by 4 bases, with 6 bases of the junction left unmatched. Per germline, CDR1 LGHNT and CDR2 FRNRAP. The CDR3 is 16 amino acids. The CDR3 sequence is CASGATTSGGTGELFF. CDR3 DNA sequence: TGTGCTAGTGGGGCAACGACTAGCGGGGGCACCGGGGAGCTGTTTTTT.

The V call is TRBV6-1, the J call TRBJ1-3; weak D call: TRBD1 (5 bases). Trimming took 6 bases from V and 1 from J, leaving 10 bases between them. The CDR3 sequence is 14 residues long. Germline V gene sequence: CDR1 MNHNS, CDR2 SASEGT. CDR3 in DNA: TGTGCCAGCAGCGTACAGGATTCTGGAAACACCATATATTTT. This encodes CASSVQDSGNTIYF.

The CDR3 DNA sequence: TGCGCCAGCAGGCTACCGGGGAGCCCCCCCCGAGGCTACACCTTC. This gives the protein CASRLPGSPPRGYTF. The gene calls are TRBV5-1 and TRBJ1-2; D call uncertain. In germline, CDR1 is SGHRS, CDR2 YFSETQ. This CDR3 is built from 15 residues. With 5 bases removed from V and 8 bases from J, the gap between germline ends came to 22 bases.

The chain recombines TRBV11-2 with TRBJ1-4; D remains ambiguous. Germline CDR1 and CDR2: SGHAT and FQNNGV. V dropped 1 base and J dropped 5 bases, with 11 bases sitting between them. The CDR3 sequence is 15 residues long. The CDR3 protein is CASSLGGSPNEKLFF. The DNA of the CDR3 is TGTGCCAGCAGCTTAGGAGGGAGTCCCAATGAAAAACTGTTTTTT.

A few counts support this clone. The rearrangement links TRBV18 to TRBJ1-1; 9 bases match TRBD1. The V segment lost 4 bases and the J segment 4 bases; nucleotides outside the gene matches: 4. This CDR3 is built from 14 residues. Germline values: CDR1 KGHSH, CDR2 LQKENI. For the CDR3, the DNA is TGTGCCAGCTCACTACAGGGGGCTAGCACTGAAGCTTTCTTT. Residues: CASSLQGASTEAFF.

This chain links TRBV6-5 with TRBJ1-6; 8 positions match TRBD1. J was trimmed by 10 bases and V by 4 bases; bases with no gene match: 9. CDR1 MNHEY and CDR2 SVGAGI come from the germline V gene. This CDR3 is 15 amino acids long. Written as DNA, the CDR3 is TGTGCCAGCAGTTTCGGACAGGGTTTCCGCTCACCCCTCCACTTT. Its translation is CASSFGQGFRSPLHF.

The rearrangement links TRBV27 to TRBJ1-1; D is ambiguous. Germline V CDR1 and CDR2: MNHEY, SMNVEV (reference sequence). Trimming left V 6 bases short and J 1 base short, with 12 bases between. The CDR3 runs to 14 residues. The CDR3 DNA sequence: TGTGCCAGCAGCAACCAGTCCCGGAACACTGAAGCTTTCTTT. Amino acid sequence: CASSNQSRNTEAFF.

This clone was seen ten or more times. V and J are TRBV6-1 and TRBJ1-6, with D maybe TRBD1 (5 bases). Trimming took off 5 bases at V and 9 bases at J, with 14 bases between the two ends. CDR1 and CDR2 (germline): MNHNS, SASEGT. This CDR3 spans 14 amino acids. The CDR3 nucleotides read TGTGCCAGCAGTTTCTGGCAGGGCGGTTCACCCCTCCACTTT. It translates to CASSFWQGGSPLHF.

The chain is built from TRBV5-5 and TRBJ1-1; unclear D gene. CDR3 length: 17 amino acids. Germline values: CDR1 SGHKS, CDR2 YYEKEE (reference sequence). The V end was cut by 4 bases, the J end by 1 base, with 20 bases between. This chain's CDR3 is CASSPVHTVIPNTEAFF. The DNA for the CDR3 is TGTGCCAGCAGCCCTGTCCATACAGTTATCCCGAACACTGAAGCTTTCTTT.

The rearrangement joins TRBV28 to TRBJ2-2, with D tentatively TRBD1 (6 bases). The CDR3 loop spans 14 amino acids. Trimming stripped 4 bases from V and 2 bases from J, with 8 bases between. CDR1 and CDR2 from the germline V gene are MDHEN and SYDVKM. The CDR3 reads CASSSRGNTGELFF. CDR3 nucleotide sequence: TGTGCCAGCAGTTCCAGGGGAAACACCGGGGAGCTGTTTTTT.

The chain is built from TRBV4-2 and TRBJ1-2, with D possibly being TRBD1 (5 bases). The CDR3 spans 14 residues. CDR1 is LGHNA and CDR2 is YNFKEQ in the germline V gene. Trimming took off 4 bases at V and 4 bases at J, with 13 bases between the two ends. As DNA, the CDR3 is TGTGCCAGCAGCCCGTCAAGGGGTCTCTATGGCTACACCTTC. This codes for CASSPSRGLYGYTF.

The chain has TRBV4-2 and TRBJ2-3; the match to TRBD2 covers 8 bases. The germline V gene has CDR1 LGHNA and CDR2 YNFKEQ. There are 14 residues in the CDR3. V lost 3 bases to trimming and J lost 6 bases; unmatched junction nucleotides: 5. The CDR3 sequence is CASSQGGGGDTQYF. The DNA for the CDR3 is TGTGCCAGCAGCCAGGGTGGCGGGGGGGATACGCAGTATTTT.

The V call is TRBV5-1, the J call TRBJ1-2; no definite D call. The V gene lost 4 bases and the J gene lost 9 bases, with 16 bases spanning the gap. Germline values: CDR1 SGHRS, CDR2 YFSETQ. This CDR3 has 13 amino acids. Here the CDR3 reads CASSHHTQVSYTF. In nucleotides, the CDR3 is TGCGCCAGCAGCCACCACACCCAGGTCAGCTACACCTTC.